A selection of T cell receptor beta chains follows, all from one sample in a study of blood T cell repertoires in COVID-19. Sequencing used immunoSEQ multiplex PCR; TCRdb keeps in-frame clones, though not all of them. The sample carries 250,000 to 400,000 clones, about nine tenths recorded once. Input material: PBMCs or T cells enriched from blood (not recorded which). The receptors come from a man aged 55 to 70 who had recovered from COVID-19. The CDR3 runs from the conserved cysteine through the conserved F or W. The D gene is left open where the match is weak. Clone size is given for some rows only: seen once, a few or many times, or a class if the clone is expanded.

TRBJ1-6	TRBV30	TRBD1	once	CAWSPGQGYNSPLHF	TGTGCCTGGAGTCCCGGACAGGGCTATAATTCACCCCTCCACTTT
TRBJ2-1	TRBV18	TRBD2	NA	CASSLPGGVNEQFF	TGTGCCAGCTCACTGCCCGGGGGGGTCAATGAGCAGTTCTTC
TRBJ1-1	TRBV19	NA	NA	CASSKQGLVANTEAFF	TGTGCCAGTAGTAAACAGGGTCTAGTCGCGAACACTGAAGCTTTCTTT
TRBJ1-4	TRBV6-2/TRBV6-3	TRBD1	NA	CASSHGGQGSSQRKLFF	TGTGCCAGCAGCCACGGCGGACAGGGATCGTCCCAGCGAAAACTGTTTTTT
TRBJ1-2	TRBV11-3	NA	NA	CASSRRGYYGYTF	TGTGCCAGCAGTCGGAGGGGATACTATGGCTACACCTTC
TRBJ2-5	TRBV11-3	NA	NA	CASSLSGLDKFLETQYF	TGTGCCAGCAGCTTAAGCGGGTTGGACAAGTTCTTGGAGACCCAGTACTTC
TRBJ1-5	TRBV7-8	NA	NA	CASSQEAADNQPQHF	TGTGCCAGCAGCCAAGAGGCGGCAGATAATCAGCCCCAGCATTTT
TRBJ1-6	TRBV7-9	NA	NA	CASSFGQGFYNSPLHF	TGTGCCAGCAGCTTCGGGCAGGGGTTTTATAATTCACCCCTCCACTTT
TRBJ1-2	TRBV7-8	NA	NA	CASSLMTEDYGYTF	TGTGCCAGCAGCTTAATGACGGAGGACTATGGCTACACCTTC
TRBJ2-1	TRBV15	NA	NA	CATSSPSSYNEQFF	TGTGCCACCAGCAGTCCTAGCTCCTACAATGAGCAGTTCTTC
TRBJ1-2	TRBV6-5	NA	NA	CASSYSPTYNYGYTF	TGTGCCAGCAGTTACTCCCCCACATATAACTATGGCTACACCTTC
TRBJ1-4	TRBV3-1/TRBV3-2	NA	NA	CASSQEQNRGRVKKLFF	TGTGCCAGCAGCCAAGAACAAAATAGGGGCAGGGTGAAAAAACTGTTTTTT
TRBJ2-7	TRBV27	NA	NA	CASSTPGRTSYEQYF	TGTGCCAGCAGTACCCCTGGGAGGACCTCCTACGAGCAGTACTTC
TRBJ2-7	TRBV7-9	NA	few	CASSPGRGEQYF	TGTGCCAGCAGCCCCGGTAGGGGCGAGCAGTACTTC
TRBJ2-3	TRBV9	TRBD2	NA	CASSVAGSGALGDTQYF	TGTGCCAGCAGCGTAGCGGGTAGCGGGGCCTTGGGAGATACGCAGTATTTT
TRBJ2-7	TRBV27	TRBD1	NA	CASRRDRGPYEQYF	TGTGCCAGCCGCCGGGACAGGGGGCCTTACGAGCAGTACTTC
TRBJ2-2	TRBV6-1	TRBD2	NA	CASSVNGGRAGGELFF	TGTGCCAGCAGTGTGAACGGCGGGAGGGCTGGCGGGGAGCTGTTTTTT
TRBJ2-7	TRBV11-2	NA	NA	CASSFFSDSYTYEQYF	TGTGCCAGCAGCTTTTTCTCGGACAGTTATACCTACGAGCAGTACTTC
TRBJ1-2	TRBV9	TRBD1	NA	CASSDYRGLNYTF	TGTGCCAGCAGCGATTACAGGGGGCTTAACTACACCTTC
TRBJ2-3	TRBV11-3	TRBD1	NA	CASSFFKGAKTDTQYF	TGTGCCAGCAGCTTTTTTAAGGGGGCCAAAACAGATACGCAGTATTTT
TRBJ1-1	TRBV2	NA	NA	CASSESRGTEAFF	TGTGCCAGCAGTGAATCCAGGGGCACTGAAGCTTTCTTT
TRBJ2-3	TRBV4-3	TRBD1	NA	CASSQDRRDRGLFYF	TGCGCCAGCAGCCAAGATCGGCGGGACAGGGGCCTATTCTATTTT
TRBJ2-3	TRBV13	TRBD2	NA	CASSLGLAGGVQYF	TGTGCCAGCAGCTTAGGACTAGCGGGGGGGGTGCAGTATTTT
TRBJ2-7	TRBV21-1	NA	NA	CASSRQGIGYEQYF	TGTGCCAGCAGTAGACAGGGGATAGGGTACGAGCAGTACTTC
TRBJ2-3	TRBV4-1	TRBD2	NA	CASSQRRGGGATDTQYF	TGCGCCAGCAGCCAACGGAGGGGCGGGGGGGCGACAGATACGCAGTATTTT